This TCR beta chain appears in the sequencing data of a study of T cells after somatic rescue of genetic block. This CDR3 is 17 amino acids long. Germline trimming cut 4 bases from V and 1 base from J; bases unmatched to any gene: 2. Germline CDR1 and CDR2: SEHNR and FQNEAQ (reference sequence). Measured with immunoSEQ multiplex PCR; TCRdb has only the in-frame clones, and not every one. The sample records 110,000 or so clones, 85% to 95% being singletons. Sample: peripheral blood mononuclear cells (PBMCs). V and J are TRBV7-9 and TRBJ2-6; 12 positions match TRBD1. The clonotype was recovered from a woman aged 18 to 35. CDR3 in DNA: TGTGCCAGCAGCTCGGGACAGGGGGCTTCTGGGGCCAACGTCCTGACTTTC. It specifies CASSSGQGASGANVLTF. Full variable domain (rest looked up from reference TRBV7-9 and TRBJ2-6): DTGVSQNPRHKITKRGQNVTFRCDPISEHNRLYWYRQTLGQGPEFLTYFQNEAQLEKSRLLSDRFSAERPKGSFSTLEIQRTEQGDSAMYLCASSSGQGASGANVLTFGAGSRLTVL.